These T cell receptor beta chains were read from a single sample in a study of T cell repertoires in cytomegalovirus infection. TCRdb reprocessed the reads via MiXCR and lists one record per CDR3 protein. Among about 920,000 distinct CDR3 sequences listed, 30% to 40% were seen once. These receptors have no identified antigens. This sample comprised cultured CD8+ T cells from PBMCs, obtained from culture after CMV antigen stimulation. Source of these receptors: a human donor in good health (CMV status not recorded). Some clones in this sample may be carry-over from other donors' samples. The CDR3 runs from the conserved cysteine through the conserved F or W. The D gene is left open where the match is weak. Where a row states a size, it is once, few, many or the class of an expanded clone; other rows omit it.

size,J,V,D,CDR3,DNA
NA,TRBJ2-1,TRBV19,NA,CASSPGRVLSSYNEQFF,TGTGCCAGTAGCCCTGGGCGGGTATTGAGCTCCTACAATGAGCAGTTCTTC
NA,TRBJ1-1,TRBV12-5,NA,CASGLVKGGAEAFF,TGTGCTAGTGGTTTGGTAAAGGGGGGGGCTGAAGCTTTCTTT
NA,TRBJ2-7,TRBV2,TRBD1,CASSRDRAHEQYF,TGTGCCAGCAGTCGGGACAGGGCGCACGAGCAGTACTTC
many,TRBJ2-2,TRBV7-8,NA,CASSTRKKENTGELFF,TGTGCCAGCAGCACCCGGAAGAAAGAGAACACCGGGGAGCTGTTTTTT
NA,TRBJ1-5,TRBV12-3/TRBV12-4,NA,CASSRVPGQPQHF,TGTGCCAGCAGTCGGGTCCCCGGTCAGCCCCAGCATTTT
many,TRBJ2-7,TRBV7-8,NA,CASSFGGQGEYEQYF,TGTGCCAGCAGCTTCGGGGGTCAGGGGGAATACGAGCAGTACTTC
NA,TRBJ2-1,TRBV6-1,NA,CASSPLANPNNEQFF,TGTGCCAGCAGCCCTCTAGCGAACCCTAACAATGAGCAGTTCTTC
NA,TRBJ1-2,TRBV10-3,TRBD1,CASTPGTGFTSAYGYTF,TGTGCCTCTACACCCGGGACAGGATTTACCAGCGCCTATGGCTACACCTTC
few,TRBJ2-2,TRBV6-5,NA,CASTNPGDFYTGELFF,TGTGCCAGCACCAATCCAGGGGACTTTTACACCGGGGAGCTGTTTTTT
many,TRBJ2-7,TRBV7-2,NA,CASSLRDDEQYF,TGTGCCAGCAGCTTAAGGGACGACGAGCAGTACTTC
NA,TRBJ1-2,TRBV6-6,NA,CAISYGGRSPFNTF,TGTGCCATCAGTTACGGGGGCAGGTCCCCCTTTAACACCTTC
NA,TRBJ2-6,TRBV2,NA,CAIPGLTGSGANVLTF,TGTGCCATCCCGGGACTTACCGGCTCTGGGGCCAACGTCCTGACTTTC
NA,TRBJ2-2,TRBV4-1,NA,CASSQRGQDTGELFF,TGCGCCAGCAGCCAACGGGGGCAAGACACCGGGGAGCTGTTTTTT
few,TRBJ1-2,TRBV25-1,TRBD1,CASSESGTGYRYGYTF,TGTGCCAGCAGTGAATCGGGGACAGGGTACCGCTATGGCTACACCTTC
NA,TRBJ2-5,TRBV5-1,NA,CASSFWDLVQETQYF,TGCGCCAGCAGCTTCTGGGACTTGGTACAAGAGACCCAGTACTTC
few,TRBJ2-1,TRBV2,TRBD1,CASSPGQGFEQFF,TGTGCCAGCAGTCCGGGACAGGGATTTGAGCAGTTCTTC
NA,TRBJ2-1,TRBV7-9,NA,CASSLEEGPFSYNEQFF,TGTGCCAGCAGCTTAGAAGAGGGACCCTTCTCCTACAATGAGCAGTTCTTC
once,TRBJ1-2,TRBV11-2,NA,CAGSLGGPGYTF,TGTGCCGGCAGCTTGGGCGGACCGGGCTACACCTTC
few,TRBJ1-3,TRBV12-3/TRBV12-4,TRBD1,CASSSGQGSIYF,TGTGCCAGCAGTTCTGGACAGGGGTCCATATATTTT
NA,TRBJ1-5,TRBV27,TRBD1,CASRLGQGAYSNQPQHF,TGTGCCAGCAGGTTGGGACAGGGGGCATATAGCAATCAGCCCCAGCATTTT